The clone carrying this T cell receptor beta chain has only one observation. This record comes from a study of T cell responses to AZD1222 COVID-19 vaccine. The CDR3 is made up of 16 amino acids. The germline V gene has CDR1 WSHSY and CDR2 SAAADI. Trimming took 3 bases from V and 2 from J, leaving 14 bases between them. Method: immunoSEQ multiplex PCR; TCRdb's copy keeps in-frame clones and lacks some. The sample contains over 150,000 clones, just under 95% of which appear only once. The input for sequencing was peripheral blood, taken 28 days after the second dose of the MenACWY control vaccine. V usage is TRBV10-2 and J usage is TRBJ1-3; D is unresolved. The clonotype was recovered from an adult who received the MenACWY meningococcal vaccine as a control. CDR3 DNA sequence: TGCGCCAGCAGTGACCCGGATCCCTCAGCTGGAAACACCATATATTTT. Protein product: CASSDPDPSAGNTIYF.